One sample yielded the 26 T cell receptor beta chains listed below, sequenced in a study of control samples from healthy donors and cancer patients. Only in-frame clones appear in the TCRdb table, and some are missing; sequencing was by immunoSEQ multiplex PCR. The sample includes 390,000 or so clones, 75% to 95% seen only once; the top ten take 5.5% to 8%. The specimen sequenced was PBMCs. The receptors originated from a middle-aged man with head and neck cancer.

This chain joins TRBV28 and TRBJ1-2; TRBD1 might be the D (5 bases). Deletions cut 6 bases from V and 9 bases from J, with 14 bases between. Germline CDR1 MDHEN, CDR2 SYDVKM. The CDR3 is 12 residues long. The CDR3 reads CASSLRQGSYTF. The DNA of the CDR3 is TGTGCCAGCAGCCTTAGGCAGGGTAGCTACACCTTC.

The chain combines TRBV6-5 with TRBJ1-3; D might be TRBD1 (5 bases). Trimming removed 7 bases at V and 4 bases at J, with 14 bases between. Per the germline V gene, CDR1 is MNHEY and CDR2 is SVGAGI. The CDR3 extends over 14 amino acids. CDR3 sequence (DNA): TGTGCCAGCAACCCCGGGGGGTCCGGAAACACCATATATTTT. The encoded protein is CASNPGGSGNTIYF.

The chain recombines TRBV6-5 with TRBJ1-1, with 7 bases that match TRBD1. Germline loops: CDR1 MNHEY, CDR2 SVGAGI. The CDR3 extends over 13 amino acids. V dropped 6 bases and J dropped 4; count of bases not matched to a gene: 5. The CDR3 DNA reads as TGTGCCAGCAGCCCAGGGGGGTTCACTGAAGCTTTCTTT. It translates to CASSPGGFTEAFF.

The chain joins TRBV12-5 to TRBJ1-1, with 7 bases fitting TRBD1. CDR1 is LGHNT and CDR2 is FRNRAP in the germline V gene. With V trimmed by 4 bases and J by 8 bases, 16 bases remained unmatched. The CDR3 extends over 16 amino acids. CDR3 sequence: CASGSGTVSVGGEAFF. The DNA for the CDR3 is TGTGCTAGTGGTTCCGGGACAGTCTCTGTCGGGGGGGAAGCTTTCTTT.

A note on this clone: One end of the junction fails to match germline, which may point to a read error. The CDR3 protein is CASSHTGGYEQYF. The CDR3 DNA reads TGTGCTAGCAGCCATACGGGAGGTTACGAGCAGTACTTC. The chain is built from TRBV7-7 and TRBJ2-7, with 7 nucleotides matching TRBD2. Germline values: CDR1 SSHAT, CDR2 FNYEAQ (reference sequence). This CDR3 has 13 residues.

V is TRBV6-1 and J is TRBJ1-4; the D is unclear. The CDR3 extends over 15 amino acids. Germline-derived CDR1 and CDR2 are MNHNS and SASEGT. The V gene lost 3 bases and the J gene lost 3 bases, with 11 bases spanning the gap. The CDR3 DNA reads TGTGCCAGCAGTGACCCGGCCTCGGCTAATGAAAAACTGTTTTTT. This encodes CASSDPASANEKLFF.

The chain's CDR3 is CASSWISDTQYF. The DNA for the CDR3 is TGCGCCAGCAGCTGGATTAGTGATACGCAGTATTTT. This sequence joins TRBV5-1 and TRBJ2-3; D not certain. The CDR3 length is 12 residues. The V gene's germline CDR1 is SGHRS and CDR2 YFSETQ. V was clipped by 3 bases and J by 6 bases, with 8 bases between them.

Regarding this clone: At one boundary the junction diverges from the germline segment, which might be a read error. This chain uses TRBV28 with TRBJ1-2; TRBD1 might be the D (6 bases). The CDR3 is made up of 12 amino acids. Germline V gene data show CDR1 as MDHEN and CDR2 as SYDVKM. The CDR3 is CASIPQGGRTSF. DNA for the CDR3: TGTGCCAGCATTCCGCAAGGGGGGAGGACCTCCTTC.

This clone was observed once. The chain couples TRBV28 to TRBJ1-2; tentative D call: TRBD1 (6 bases). This CDR3 region has 16 residues. Germline CDR1 MDHEN, CDR2 SYDVKM. Trimming pared 6 bases from V and 0 bases from J, leaving 17 bases between. CDR3 nucleotides: TGTGCCAGCAGGGACGTCAGGGGCCACCCTAACTATGGCTACACCTTC. Translated: CASRDVRGHPNYGYTF.

In regard to this clone: Other DNA sequences of this sample code for an identical CDR3. The chain couples TRBV9 to TRBJ1-1, with 7 bases matching TRBD1. The CDR3 runs 13 residues. Germline CDR1 and CDR2: SGDLS and YYNGEE. Unmatched junction bases numbered 2, after V lost 3 bases and J lost 3 bases. The chain's CDR3 is CASSETGDTEAFF. The CDR3 nucleotides read TGTGCCAGCAGCGAAACAGGGGACACTGAAGCTTTCTTT. The full variable domain, with the rest looked up from reference TRBV9 and TRBJ1-1, is DSGVTQTPKHLITATGQRVTLRCSPRSGDLSVYWYQQSLDQGLQFLIQYYNGEERAKGNILERFSAQQFPDLHSELNLSSLELGDSALYFCASSETGDTEAFFGQGTRLTVV.

This rearrangement joins TRBV14 to TRBJ2-2; maybe TRBD2 (5 bases). V was clipped by 4 bases and J by 6 bases, with 12 bases between them. This CDR3 has 14 amino acids. From germline, CDR1 is SGHDN and CDR2 FVKESK. CDR3 nucleotide sequence: TGTGCCAGCAGCCTCCTGGACTCCCCCGGGGAGCTGTTTTTT. Its protein product is CASSLLDSPGELFF.

This clone has only a few counts. The DNA is omitted, as the CDR3 cannot be located on it reliably, and the CDR3 follows TCRdb's listing. J is TRBJ1-2 and V is TRBV5-1; TRBD1, as called in the table, went unchecked against the DNA. The germline V gene has CDR1 SGHRS and CDR2 YFSETQ. Inclusive of both ends, the CDR3 amounts to 17 amino acids. The CDR3 sequence is CASSFGSGSGQGSSGTF.

V usage is TRBV28 and J usage is TRBJ1-1, with TRBD1 matching 8 bases. In germline, CDR1 is MDHEN, CDR2 SYDVKM. The J segment lost 0 bases and the V segment lost 5 bases, leaving 11 bases of the junction unmatched. The CDR3 length is 17 residues. The CDR3 DNA sequence: TGTGCCAGCAGTCCCCAGGGACAGGAGATCATGAACACTGAAGCTTTCTTT. Its protein product is CASSPQGQEIMNTEAFF.

The V call is TRBV29-1, the J call TRBJ1-1, with 9 bases fitting TRBD1. Germline loops: CDR1 SQVTM, CDR2 ANQGSEA. V shed 3 bases, J shed 1 base, and the junction held 9 bases outside the gene matches. The CDR3 is made up of 16 amino acids. The chain's CDR3 is CSVEEDRGRGNTEAFF. CDR3 coding DNA: TGCAGCGTTGAGGAGGACAGGGGCAGGGGGAACACTGAAGCTTTCTTT.

In its sample, this clone was seen once. This sequence joins TRBV7-6 and TRBJ1-4, with D possibly being TRBD1 (6 bases). V shed 1 base and J shed 10 bases, with 16 bases lying between them. This CDR3 region has 15 residues. Germline CDR1 reads SGHVS; CDR2 reads FNYEAQ. This CDR3 reads CASSLVIGVQGKLFF. The CDR3 DNA is TGTGCCAGCAGCTTAGTAATAGGTGTACAGGGAAAACTGTTTTTT.

The chain carries TRBV2 and TRBJ1-5; D is unclear. Germline CDR1 and CDR2: SNHLY and FYNNEI. This CDR3 is built from 15 residues. Trimming shortened V by 3 bases and J by 6 bases, and 15 bases separated the two germline ends. DNA for the CDR3: TGTGCCAGCAGTGAGCTTCGGGGTTCGGGTCAGCCCCAGCATTTT. Amino acids: CASSELRGSGQPQHF.

This clone has only one observation. The V and J genes are TRBV28 and TRBJ1-2; 9 bases are shared with TRBD1. Germline CDR1 MDHEN, CDR2 SYDVKM. Unmatched junction bases numbered 7, after V lost 6 bases and J lost 8 bases. The CDR3 is 13 amino acids. CDR3 nucleotide sequence: TGTGCCAGCAGCGCGGACAGGGGTCGGGGCTACACCTTC. Translating it yields CASSADRGRGYTF.

The chain recombines TRBV30 with TRBJ1-4; 7 bases line up with TRBD1. CDR1 is GTSNPN, CDR2 SVGIG, per germline (reference sequence). V was clipped by 1 base and J by 3 bases; unmatched bases: 8. This CDR3 comprises 16 residues. The CDR3 DNA reads as TGTGCCTGGAGTGCCCCAAGGACAGGTCCTAATGAAAAACTGTTTTTT. Translation: CAWSAPRTGPNEKLFF.

V and J are TRBV9 and TRBJ1-6, with D perhaps TRBD1 (5 bases). Germline CDR1 and CDR2: SGDLS and YYNGEE. V was cut by 6 bases and J by 1 base, with 14 bases left in between. This CDR3 comprises 16 residues. This CDR3 is CASKGQGESYNSPLHF. CDR3 nucleotide sequence: TGTGCCAGCAAAGGGCAGGGAGAATCCTATAATTCACCCCTCCACTTT.

The rearrangement uses TRBV7-4 and TRBJ2-3, with 10 bases that match TRBD1. Germline values: CDR1 SGHVT, CDR2 SQSDAQ. CDR3 length: 16 residues. V trimming: 6 bases; J trimming: 5 bases; junction bases outside the gene matches: 11. The CDR3 DNA sequence: TGTGCCAGCAGTCCGCGGGACAGGGGTGAAGTAGATACGCAGTATTTT. Its translation is CASSPRDRGEVDTQYF.

The CDR3 loop is CASSLNSGSIGNQPQHF. CDR3 coding DNA: TGTGCCAGCAGCTTAAACTCAGGGAGTATAGGCAATCAGCCCCAGCATTTT. V and J are TRBV7-2 and TRBJ1-5; TRBD1 is a possible D gene (5 bases). Germline V CDR1 and CDR2: SGHTA, FQGNSA. V lost 2 bases, J lost 2 bases, and 16 bases lay in between. The CDR3 has 17 amino acids.

This chain uses TRBV24-1 with TRBJ2-1; TRBD2 matches 12 bases. Trimming removed 10 bases from V and 8 bases from J; junction bases left unmatched: 8. The germline V gene encodes CDR1 KGHDR and CDR2 SFDVKD. The CDR3 has 14 amino acids. The CDR3, as DNA: TGTGCCACGGGGGGACTAGCGGGTTCGGATGAGCAGTTCTTC. Its translation is CATGGLAGSDEQFF.

V usage is TRBV5-1 and J usage is TRBJ2-2; 7 bases line up with TRBD2. The CDR3 spans 15 residues. Per the germline V gene, CDR1 is SGHRS and CDR2 is YFSETQ. J gave up 2 bases and V 3 bases, and 4 bases lay outside the gene matches. CDR3 sequence reads: CASSWGGRNTGELFF. The CDR3, as DNA: TGCGCCAGCAGCTGGGGAGGGCGCAACACCGGGGAGCTGTTTTTT.

This clone appeared once. The rearrangement joins TRBV7-2 to TRBJ1-2; a possible D gene is TRBD1 (5 bases). The CDR3 totals 15 residues. The germline V gene has CDR1 SGHTA and CDR2 FQGNSA. Trimming stripped 5 bases from V and 8 bases from J, with 21 bases between. This CDR3 reads CASSQDPGTADGYTF. Written as DNA, the CDR3 is TGTGCCAGCAGCCAAGACCCCGGGACCGCCGACGGCTACACCTTC.

The chain is built from TRBV20-1 and TRBJ2-7, with unresolved D. The V gene's germline CDR1 is DFQATT and CDR2 SNEGSKA (reference sequence). Between the trimmed V and J ends, which lost 5 bases and 3 bases, there was a span of 5 bases. This CDR3 has 10 amino acids. CDR3 bases: TGCAGTGCTTCACACTACGAGCAGTACTTC. As protein: CSASHYEQYF.

The genes are TRBV4-2 and TRBJ2-7; TRBD2 agrees at 8 bases. V gave up 4 bases and J gave up 1 base; unmatched junction bases: 3. CDR3 size: 14 residues. Germline assignment: CDR1 LGHNA and CDR2 YNFKEQ. The CDR3 loop reads CASSPGTRSYEQYF. The CDR3 nucleotides are TGTGCCAGCAGCCCCGGGACTAGGTCCTACGAGCAGTACTTC.